This T cell receptor beta chain derives from a study of PD-1 blockade in classical Hodgkin lymphoma. Notes on the study in general: Reported findings placed baseline TCR diversity lower in newly diagnosed patients (compared with healthy donors).

Germline assignment: CDR1 MNHNY and CDR2 SVGAGI (reference sequence). With 4 bases removed from V and 0 bases from J, the gap between germline ends came to 9 bases. The CDR3 length is 15 residues. The repertoire was sequenced with immunoSEQ multiplex PCR; TCRdb's copy has only in-frame clones and lacks some. The profile shows 25,000 to 30,000 clones, around 89% of them singletons. A note on this clone: Its target is not known.

Regarding time point: newly diagnosed, previously untreated cHL patient sample. It was by magnetic negative selection that CD4+ T cells were purified from thawed PBMCs. The origin of this receptor is a human donor with classical Hodgkin lymphoma. Sequencing input: CD4+ T cells from blood. This chain uses TRBV6-6 with TRBJ2-2, with a weak D call TRBD1 (6 bases). CDR3 coding DNA: TGTGCCAGCAGTTGGACAGACTCGAACACCGGGGAGCTGTTTTTT. Protein: CASSWTDSNTGELFF.